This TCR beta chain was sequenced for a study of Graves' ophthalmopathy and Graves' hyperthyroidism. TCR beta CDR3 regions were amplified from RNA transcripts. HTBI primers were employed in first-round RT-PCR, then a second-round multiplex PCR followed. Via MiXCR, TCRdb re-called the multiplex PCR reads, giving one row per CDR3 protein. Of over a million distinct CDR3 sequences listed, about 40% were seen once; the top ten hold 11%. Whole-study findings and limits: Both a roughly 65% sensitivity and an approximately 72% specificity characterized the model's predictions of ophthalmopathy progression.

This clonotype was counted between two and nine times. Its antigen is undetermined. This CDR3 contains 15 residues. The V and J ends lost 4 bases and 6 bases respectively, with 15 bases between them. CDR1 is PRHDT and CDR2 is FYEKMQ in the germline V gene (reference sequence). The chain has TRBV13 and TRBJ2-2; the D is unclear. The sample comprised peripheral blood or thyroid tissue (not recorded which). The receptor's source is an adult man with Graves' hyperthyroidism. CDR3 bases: TGTGCCAGCAGCTACACGATGGGTACTGCCGGGGAGCTGTTTTTT. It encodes CASSYTMGTAGELFF.